What follows is one T cell receptor beta chain and its context. 60 Vbeta and 13 Jbeta primers were used in PCR. This table comes from immunoSEQ multiplex PCR, and its TCRdb copy is limited to in-frame clones, with some not included. The sample has roughly 110,000 clones, roughly four fifths seen once. In germline, CDR1 is SNHLY, CDR2 FYNNEI. V was shortened by 7 bases and J by 6 bases, with 20 bases between the two germline ends. There are 15 residues in the CDR3. This entry belongs to a study of cytomegalovirus exposure and HLA in healthy donors. Sequencing was done on a sample of PBMCs. The chain employs TRBV2 and TRBJ2-3; the D gene is possibly TRBD2 (7 bases). The TCR sequence derives from a man over 45 in good health and CMV-seronegative. CDR3 residues: CASNTGGGGFDTQYF. DNA for the CDR3: TGTGCCAGCAATACGGGGGGCGGGGGATTTGATACGCAGTATTTT.